The clone carrying this T cell receptor (beta chain) was seen just once. What it binds is not known. The J segment lost 4 bases and the V segment lost 5 bases, leaving 15 bases of the junction unmatched. This CDR3 has 18 residues. The germline V gene encodes CDR1 SGHVS and CDR2 FQNEAQ. Blood specimens came from baseline, cycle 4 day 1, and cycle 7 day 1. The source of the sample is a study of OX40 agonist ivuxolimab in advanced cancers. About the study: Patients receiving dose escalation had hepatocellular carcinoma, melanoma, renal cell or head and neck cancer. Whole-study findings and limits: Some of the lowest clonal expansion was seen in partial responders at 0.1-3.0 mg/kg. More expanded clones were seen, on average, in CD8+ T cells than in CD4+.

Here immunoSEQ multiplex PCR was the method, and the copy in TCRdb shows in-frame clones only, minus some. The data contain 90,000 to 95,000 clones, over 75% of them singletons. This receptor was obtained from an adult with an advanced solid tumor such as melanoma, head and neck, liver or kidney cancer. The sequencing here drew on CD4+ or CD8+ T cells sorted from blood, taken in a trial of the OX40 agonist ivuxolimab. V is TRBV7-8 and J is TRBJ1-5; 9 positions agree with TRBD1. CDR3 DNA sequence: TGTGCCAGCAGCCGACAGGGGGTCCTTCTCCTTAGGAATCAGCCCCAGCATTTT. This codes for CASSRQGVLLLRNQPQHF.